Reported below is one T cell receptor (beta chain). Additional DNA sequences in this sample encode the identical CDR3. These data are taken from a study of shared clonotypes between healthy human individuals. The CDR3 length is 13 residues. CDR1 is KGHSH, CDR2 LQKENI, per germline. With 3 bases removed from V and 2 bases from J, the gap between germline ends came to 8 bases. Each replicate PCR on the sorted subsets used roughly 200 ng DNA (around 31,000 T cell genomes). Clones were sequenced by immunoSEQ multiplex PCR, and TCRdb holds only the in-frame ones, with some missing. The sample consists of around 200,000 clones, approximately 60% of them appearing once.

Sequenced input: memory CD4+ T cells sorted from blood. The subset was: CD45RA-negative fraction. This clonotype was sampled from a man aged 25-45 years in good health. The gene calls are TRBV18 and TRBJ2-7, with D tentatively TRBD1 (6 bases). The CDR3 DNA follows: TGTGCCAGCTCACCTGGACAGACCTACGAGCAGTACTTC. The encoded protein is CASSPGQTYEQYF.